This entry is about one T cell receptor (beta chain). The antigen is unknown. This sample is part of a study of blood T cells in healthy people across ages. The study's findings and limits: The study could not conclusively compare naive and antigen-experienced cells, given its unsorted PBMCs.

Germline V CDR1 and CDR2: SGHNT, YYREEE (reference sequence). Trimming removed 2 bases at V and 0 bases at J, with 15 bases between. The length of the CDR3 is 18 residues. For the second PCR, which ran for about 6 to 11 cycles, a sample-barcoded 5' primer and a J-beta primer mix were used. TCRdb reprocessed the 5' RACE reads via MiXCR and lists one record per CDR3 protein. The profile shows about 720,000 distinct CDR3 sequences, 22% of them singletons. V gene TRBV5-4 combines with J gene TRBJ2-6, with a tentative D call TRBD1 (6 bases). Material: blood. The sequence derives from a man in his 70s in good health. CDR3 amino acids: CASSLGGARRSGANVLTF. The CDR3 region has the DNA TGTGCCAGCAGCTTAGGGGGAGCGAGACGCTCTGGGGCCAACGTCCTGACTTTC.